This passage covers 23 T cell receptor beta chains from one sample sequenced in a study of T cells in Graves' hyperthyroidism and ophthalmopathy. Regions amplified from RNA transcripts were the TCR beta CDR3 regions. First-round RT-PCR with HTBI primers amplified the TCR CDR3 region. TCRdb reprocessed the multiplex PCR reads with MiXCR, giving one entry per CDR3 protein. Found here are 90,000 to 120,000 distinct CDR3 sequences, roughly 15% of them singletons; the top ten hold under 45%. Source material: blood. The receptors originated from a woman in her forties or fifties with Graves' hyperthyroidism.

This clonotype has ten or more counts. This chain joins TRBV18 and TRBJ2-1; D remains ambiguous. The CDR3 runs 13 residues. V was shortened by 1 base and J by 3 bases, with 4 bases between the two germline ends. Germline-derived CDR1 and CDR2 are KGHSH and LQKENI. The CDR3 reads CASSPQGYNEQFF. The CDR3 DNA reads TGTGCCAGCTCACCACAGGGCTACAATGAGCAGTTCTTC. The whole variable domain, filled in from reference TRBV18 and TRBJ2-1, reads NAGVMQNPRHLVRRRGQEARLRCSPMKGHSHVYWYRQLPEEGLKFMVYLQKENIIDESGMPKERFSAEFPKEGPSILRIQQVVRGDSAAYFCASSPQGYNEQFFGPGTRLTVL.

The chain recombines TRBV20-1 with TRBJ1-5; 8 positions match TRBD1. Germline V gives CDR1 DFQATT, CDR2 SNEGSKA (reference sequence). The CDR3 extends over 15 amino acids. With 5 bases clipped from V and 6 bases from J, the junction kept 12 bases outside the gene matches. The CDR3 sequence is CSAATSPGGGQPQHF. The CDR3 nucleotides read TGCAGTGCTGCCACGTCCCCAGGGGGCGGTCAGCCCCAGCATTTT.

This clonotype was counted at least ten times. V is TRBV28 and J is TRBJ2-7; TRBD1 agrees at 7 bases. CDR1 and CDR2 (germline): MDHEN, SYDVKM. V gave up 5 bases and J gave up 1 base; unmatched junction bases: 5. The CDR3 covers 14 residues. The CDR3 nucleotides read TGTGCCAGCAGTCTTCTACAGGGGTCCTACGAGCAGTACTTC. This translates into CASSLLQGSYEQYF.

Points on this clonotype: A much larger clone differs by one base, so this may be a read error. The chain uses TRBV4-2 and TRBJ2-2; unclear D gene. This CDR3 region has 17 residues. V dropped 0 bases and J dropped 6 bases, with 17 bases sitting between them. Germline lookup yields CDR1 LGHNA and CDR2 YNFKEQ. CDR3 sequence reads: CASSQDESRFFPGELFF. CDR3 in DNA: TGTGCCAGCAGCCAAGATGAAAGTAGATTCTTCCCCGGGGAGCTGTTTTTT.

The rearrangement uses TRBV7-9 and TRBJ2-4, with 10 bases aligning to TRBD1. Trimming cost V 4 bases and J 2 bases; bases outside gene matches: 8. Germline CDR1 reads SEHNR; CDR2 reads FQNEAQ (reference sequence). The CDR3 spans 17 residues. The CDR3 region is CASSSFTTGGTKNIQYF. For the CDR3, the DNA is TGTGCCAGCAGCTCCTTTACGACAGGGGGCACCAAAAACATTCAGTACTTC.

J is TRBJ2-3 and V is TRBV12-3 or TRBV12-4; possibly TRBD2 for D (5 bases). The V end lost 8 bases, the J end lost 5 bases, and 8 bases lay between the germline ends. CDR3 length equals 11 residues. The CDR3 region has the DNA TGTGCCAGCCTCGCGGGAGATACGCAGTATTTT. Translated, it gives CASLAGDTQYF.

The chain couples TRBV30 to TRBJ2-3, with a possible D match to TRBD2 (5 bases). CDR1 is GTSNPN and CDR2 is SVGIG in the germline V gene (reference sequence). With 4 bases removed from V and 10 bases from J, the gap between germline ends came to 15 bases. The CDR3 has 12 amino acids. The CDR3 coding sequence is TGTGCCTGGACCCCGGACTCCCGATCGCAGTATTTT. It codes for CAWTPDSRSQYF.

The table lists this clonotype with a few counts. CDR3 bases: TGTGCCACCACAAGCGGGAGGATCCGTGGCAATGAGCAGTTCTTC. Protein product: CATTSGRIRGNEQFF. The chain recombines TRBV15 with TRBJ2-1, with 9 bases fitting TRBD2. The CDR3 totals 15 residues. The germline gives CDR1 LNHNV, CDR2 YYDKDF (reference sequence). The J segment lost 6 bases and the V segment lost 7 bases, leaving 10 bases of the junction unmatched. The full variable domain, its missing parts supplied by reference TRBV15 and TRBJ2-1, is DAMVIQNPRYQVTQFGKPVTLSCSQTLNHNVMYWYQQKSSQAPKLLFHYYDKDFNNEADTPDNFQSRRPNTSFCFLDIRSPGLGDTAMYLCATTSGRIRGNEQFFGPGTRLTVL.

This clonotype showed up many times. The chain recombines TRBV28 with TRBJ2-4; D call uncertain. V gave up 8 bases and J gave up 1 base, with 9 bases separating them. Germline V gene lookup returns CDR1 MDHEN and CDR2 SYDVKM. The CDR3 covers 13 residues. This chain's CDR3 is CASSLMAKNIQYF. DNA for the CDR3: TGTGCCAGCTCGTTGATGGCCAAAAACATTCAGTACTTC. The full variable domain, its missing parts supplied by reference TRBV28 and TRBJ2-4, is DVKVTQSSRYLVKRTGEKVFLECVQDMDHENMFWYRQDPGLGLRLIYFSYDVKMKEKGDIPEGYSVSREKKERFSLILESASTNQTSMYLCASSLMAKNIQYFGAGTRLSVL.

The sample holds one count of this clonotype. J is TRBJ2-3 and V is TRBV28; 10 bases map to TRBD1. V was pared by 6 bases and J by 3 bases, with 3 bases of the junction left unmatched. CDR3 length: 14 residues. Germline V gene lookup returns CDR1 MDHEN and CDR2 SYDVKM. The CDR3 is CASSSGQGTDTQYF. The CDR3 DNA is TGTGCCAGCAGCTCGGGACAGGGGACAGATACGCAGTATTTT.

In regard to this clonotype: This clone may be a read error of a much larger clone one base away. The chain employs TRBV5-1 and TRBJ2-5; perhaps TRBD1 as D (8 bases). The CDR3 sequence is 13 residues long. Trimming took 4 bases from V and 7 from J, leaving 14 bases between them. Germline V CDR1 and CDR2: SGHRS, YFSETQ. As DNA, the CDR3 is TGCGCCAGCAGCCCTACAGGGGGGGGGACCCAGTACTTC. It is translated as CASSPTGGGTQYF.

Regarding this clonotype: This CDR3 fails to terminate in the conserved phenylalanine or tryptophan, so it likely reflects a read error. Written as DNA, the CDR3 is TGCAGCGTACCGCCTACAGGGACCTACAATGAGCAGTTCTGC. Translated, it gives CSVPPTGTYNEQFC. The V and J genes are TRBV29-1 and TRBJ2-1; a possible D gene is TRBD1 (6 bases). There are 14 residues in the CDR3. V dropped 6 bases and J dropped 2 bases, with 14 bases sitting between them. The germline V gene has CDR1 SQVTM and CDR2 ANQGSEA.

V is TRBV28 and J is TRBJ1-2, with TRBD1 matching over 7 bases. The ends lost 5 bases at V and 6 bases at J; junction bases unmatched: 6. This CDR3 spans 13 amino acids. Germline CDR1 reads MDHEN; CDR2 reads SYDVKM. The CDR3 here is CASSLTGNHGYTF. CDR3 bases: TGTGCCAGCAGTCTGACAGGGAATCATGGCTACACCTTC.

Ten or more counts support this clonotype. V gene TRBV9 combines with J gene TRBJ2-3, with 9 bases identical to TRBD1. Germline lookup yields CDR1 SGDLS and CDR2 YYNGEE. This CDR3 is 15 amino acids long. Trimming removed 3 bases from V and 1 base from J; junction bases left unmatched: 3. CDR3 sequence: CASSAWTGGTDTQYF. The CDR3 DNA reads TGTGCCAGCAGCGCGTGGACAGGGGGCACAGATACGCAGTATTTT.

This clonotype has a handful of counts. The V gene is TRBV5-1, the J gene TRBJ2-2; TRBD2 aligns across 9 bases. Germline V CDR1 and CDR2: SGHRS, YFSETQ. The CDR3 is 15 residues long. V lost 5 bases and J lost 2; bases outside the gene matches: 4. Here the CDR3 reads CASRPGLANTGELFF. The CDR3 coding sequence is TGCGCCAGCAGGCCGGGACTAGCTAACACCGGGGAGCTGTTTTTT.

Many counts were recorded for this clonotype. The chain links TRBV3-1 to TRBJ1-3; D is uncertain. The ends were cut back, 1 base at V and 0 bases at J, with 7 bases in the middle. Germline V CDR1 and CDR2: LGHDT, YNNKEL (reference sequence). The CDR3 consists of 15 residues. CDR3 DNA sequence: TGTGCCAGCAGCCAAGGAGCCATCTCTGGAAACACCATATATTTT. It yields the protein CASSQGAISGNTIYF. Full variable domain (outside the CDR3, taken from reference TRBV3-1 and TRBJ1-3): DTAVSQTPKYLVTQMGNDKSIKCEQNLGHDTMYWYKQDSKKFLKIMFSYNNKELIINETVPNRFSPKSPDKAHLNLHINSLELGDSAVYFCASSQGAISGNTIYFGEGSWLTVV.

This clonotype was seen repeatedly, ten times or more. This chain links TRBV5-1 with TRBJ1-2; the match to TRBD1 covers 9 bases. V shed 4 bases and J 4 bases; nucleotides not matched to a gene: 11. There are 16 residues in the CDR3. Germline-derived CDR1 and CDR2 are SGHRS and YFSETQ. In nucleotides, the CDR3 is TGCGCCAGCAGCCTGCAGACAGGGGGAGATTTCTATGGCTACACCTTC. Protein product: CASSLQTGGDFYGYTF.

This clonotype occurred many times. In DNA, the CDR3 is TGTGCCAGCAGCTTAGCGCCGGTGGGCGGGGAGCTGTTTTTT. Encoded protein: CASSLAPVGGELFF. The V gene is TRBV7-2, the J gene TRBJ2-2; D is undetermined. The germline CDR1 and CDR2 sequences are SGHTA and FQGNSA. The CDR3 sequence is 14 residues long. Trimming left V 0 bases short and J 7 bases short, with 9 bases between.

This clonotype was counted ten times or more. The chain is built from TRBV3-1 and TRBJ1-2; D remains ambiguous. The germline V gene encodes CDR1 LGHDT and CDR2 YNNKEL (reference sequence). CDR3 length: 13 residues. Trimming removed 4 bases from V and 8 bases from J, with 14 bases in between. CDR3 residues: CASSPNLASGYTF. Here the CDR3 DNA reads TGTGCCAGCAGCCCGAACTTGGCTAGCGGCTACACCTTC.

This clonotype was detected ten times or more. V is TRBV30 and J is TRBJ1-1, with D possibly matching TRBD1 (6 bases). Germline V gives CDR1 GTSNPN, CDR2 SVGIG (reference sequence). Trimming shortened V by 7 bases and J by 4 bases, and 25 bases separated the two germline ends. This CDR3 is built from 16 residues. CDR3 sequence (DNA): TGTGCCTCCACAGAGGGGGGCCCCCGGCCGACCACTGAAGCTTTCTTT. Translated: CASTEGGPRPTTEAFF. The variable domain in full, with the rest retrieved from reference TRBV30 and TRBJ1-1, is SQTIHQWPATLVQPVGSPLSLECTVEGTSNPNLYWYRQAAGRGLQLLFYSVGIGQISSEVPQNLSASRPQDRQFILSSKKLLLSDSGFYLCASTEGGPRPTTEAFFGQGTRLTVV.

This clonotype was found many times. The V gene is TRBV12-3 or TRBV12-4, the J gene TRBJ2-1; 11 nucleotides align to TRBD2. This CDR3 has 16 amino acids. J was trimmed by 5 bases and V by 7 bases; bases with no gene match: 10. CDR3 nucleotides: TGTGCCAGCACTCTTTACGGGACTAGCGGACACAATGAGCAGTTCTTC. Protein: CASTLYGTSGHNEQFF.

In this sample, this clonotype turned up a few times. The V call is TRBV7-3, the J call TRBJ2-2; no firm D call. Germline V gene lookup returns CDR1 SGHTA and CDR2 FQGTGA. The V end was cut by 6 bases, the J end by 0 bases, with 14 bases between. The CDR3 extends over 16 amino acids. This chain's CDR3 is CASSFSKEANTGELFF. As DNA, the CDR3 is TGTGCCAGCAGTTTCTCAAAAGAAGCGAACACCGGGGAGCTGTTTTTT.

This clonotype was counted at least ten times. The V gene is TRBV30, the J gene TRBJ1-3; a weak D match, TRBD1 (6 bases). This CDR3 has 19 amino acids. From germline, CDR1 is GTSNPN and CDR2 SVGIG (reference sequence). V was cut by 0 bases and J by 5 bases, with 26 bases left in between. The CDR3 sequence is CAWSVLLSGHRETRNTIYF. CDR3 nucleotide sequence: TGTGCCTGGAGTGTACTCCTTTCCGGCCACAGGGAGACTAGAAACACCATATATTTT. The variable domain in full, with the rest retrieved from reference TRBV30 and TRBJ1-3, is SQTIHQWPATLVQPVGSPLSLECTVEGTSNPNLYWYRQAAGRGLQLLFYSVGIGQISSEVPQNLSASRPQDRQFILSSKKLLLSDSGFYLCAWSVLLSGHRETRNTIYFGEGSWLTVV.